This T cell receptor beta chain was sequenced for a study of blood T cells in healthy people across ages. Points from the study as a whole: Unsorted PBMCs ruled out conclusive naive versus antigen-experienced comparison. Estimates of total diversity, which came from one million sequenced T cells, were considered to be underestimates. TCR beta diversity per million T cells fell roughly linearly with age. Observed TCR beta diversity showed a strong correlation with the percentage of naive T cells as measured by flow cytometry.

The CDR3 sequence is 14 residues long. The germline V gene encodes CDR1 MNHNY and CDR2 SVGAGI (reference sequence). A second PCR, run for about 6 to 11 cycles, used a sample-barcoded 5' primer plus a J-beta primer mix. TCRdb reanalysed the 5' RACE reads using MiXCR and keeps one entry per CDR3 protein. The profile shows 1.5 million to 2 million distinct CDR3 sequences, roughly 52% of them singletons. Points on this clonotype: Its antigen is unidentified.

V and J are TRBV6-6 and TRBJ2-4, with TRBD2 as a possible D gene (7 bases). The J call is doubtful: the DNA matches TRBJ2-7 better. Input material: blood. This receptor was obtained from a middle-aged woman in good health. CDR3 loop: CASSRGGAIHEQYF. For the CDR3, the DNA is TGTGCCAGCAGTAGAGGGGGGGCTATCCACGAGCAGTACTTC.